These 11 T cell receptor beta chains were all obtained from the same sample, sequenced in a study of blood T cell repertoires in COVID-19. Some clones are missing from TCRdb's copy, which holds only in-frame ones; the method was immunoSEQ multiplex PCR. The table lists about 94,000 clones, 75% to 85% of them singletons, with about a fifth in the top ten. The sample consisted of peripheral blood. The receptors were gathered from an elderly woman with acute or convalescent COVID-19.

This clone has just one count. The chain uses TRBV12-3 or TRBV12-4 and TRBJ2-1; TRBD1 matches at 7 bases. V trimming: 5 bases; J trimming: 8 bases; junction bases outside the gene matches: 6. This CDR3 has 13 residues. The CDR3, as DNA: TGTGCCAGCAGTATTTACACAGGGGATGAGCAGTTCTTC. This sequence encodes CASSIYTGDEQFF.

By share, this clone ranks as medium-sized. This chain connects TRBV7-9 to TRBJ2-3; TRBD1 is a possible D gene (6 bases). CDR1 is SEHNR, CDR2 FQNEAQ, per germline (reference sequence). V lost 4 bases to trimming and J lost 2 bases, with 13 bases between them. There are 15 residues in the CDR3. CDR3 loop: CASSSRDILTDTQYF. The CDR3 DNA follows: TGTGCCAGCAGCTCCCGGGACATCCTCACAGATACGCAGTATTTT.

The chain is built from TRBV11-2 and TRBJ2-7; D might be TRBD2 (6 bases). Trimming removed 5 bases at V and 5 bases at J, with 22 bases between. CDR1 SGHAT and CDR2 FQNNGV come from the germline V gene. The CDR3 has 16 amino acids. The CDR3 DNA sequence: TGTGCCAGCAGCCTCCAGTCGGAGGGGAGCAGTGACGAGCAGTACTTC. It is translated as CASSLQSEGSSDEQYF.

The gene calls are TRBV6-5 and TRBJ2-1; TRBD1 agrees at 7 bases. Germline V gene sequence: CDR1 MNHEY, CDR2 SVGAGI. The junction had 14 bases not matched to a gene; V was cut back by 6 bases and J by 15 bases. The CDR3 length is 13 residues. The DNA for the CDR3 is TGTGCCAGCAGGGGGACAGACAAAACCCTCCGGTTCTTC. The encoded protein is CASRGTDKTLRFF.

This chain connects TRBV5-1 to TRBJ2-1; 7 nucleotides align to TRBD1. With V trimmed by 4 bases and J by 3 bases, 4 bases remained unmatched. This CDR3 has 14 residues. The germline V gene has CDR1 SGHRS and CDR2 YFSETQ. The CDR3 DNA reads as TGCGCCAGCAGCCCCTCAGGGGGCTACAATGAGCAGTTCTTC. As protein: CASSPSGGYNEQFF. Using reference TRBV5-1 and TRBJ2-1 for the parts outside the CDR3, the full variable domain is KAGVTQTPRYLIKTRGQQVTLSCSPISGHRSVSWYQQTPGQGLQFLFEYFSETQRNKGNFPGRFSGRQFSNSRSEMNVSTLELGDSALYLCASSPSGGYNEQFFGPGTRLTVL.

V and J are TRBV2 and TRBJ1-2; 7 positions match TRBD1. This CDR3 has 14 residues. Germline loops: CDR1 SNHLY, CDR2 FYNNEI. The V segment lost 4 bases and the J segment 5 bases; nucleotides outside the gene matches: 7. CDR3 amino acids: CASSVDGTVYGYTF. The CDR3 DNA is TGTGCCAGCAGTGTGGACGGGACAGTTTATGGCTACACCTTC.

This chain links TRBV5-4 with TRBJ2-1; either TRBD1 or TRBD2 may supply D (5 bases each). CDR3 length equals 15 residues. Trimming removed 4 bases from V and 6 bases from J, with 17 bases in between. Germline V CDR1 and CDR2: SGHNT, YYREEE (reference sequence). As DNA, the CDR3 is TGTGCCAGCAGCATGGGGCCCACTAGTTCCAATGAGCAGTTCTTC. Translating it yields CASSMGPTSSNEQFF.

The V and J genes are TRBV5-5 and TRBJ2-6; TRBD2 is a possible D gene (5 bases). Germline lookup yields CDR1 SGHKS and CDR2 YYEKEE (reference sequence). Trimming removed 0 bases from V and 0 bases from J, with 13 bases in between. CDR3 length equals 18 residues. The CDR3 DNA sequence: TGTGCCAGCAGCTTGGTTCGGGGAACGTCCTCTGGGGCCAACGTCCTGACTTTC. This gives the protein CASSLVRGTSSGANVLTF.

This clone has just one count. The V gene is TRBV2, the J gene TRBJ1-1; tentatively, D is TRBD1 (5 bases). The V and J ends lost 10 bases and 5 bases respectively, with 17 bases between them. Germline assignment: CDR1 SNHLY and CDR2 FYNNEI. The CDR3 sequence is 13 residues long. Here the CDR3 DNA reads TGTGCCACCCAACGCGGGGGGAGAACTGAAGCTTTCTTT. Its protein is CATQRGGRTEAFF.

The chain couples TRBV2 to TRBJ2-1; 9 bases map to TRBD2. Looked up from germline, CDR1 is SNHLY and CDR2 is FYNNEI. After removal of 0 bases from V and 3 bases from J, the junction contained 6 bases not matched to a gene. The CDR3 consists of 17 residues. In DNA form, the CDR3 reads TGTGCCAGCAGTGAAGCTGGCGGGGGGGCCCTCTACAATGAGCAGTTCTTC. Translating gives CASSEAGGGALYNEQFF.

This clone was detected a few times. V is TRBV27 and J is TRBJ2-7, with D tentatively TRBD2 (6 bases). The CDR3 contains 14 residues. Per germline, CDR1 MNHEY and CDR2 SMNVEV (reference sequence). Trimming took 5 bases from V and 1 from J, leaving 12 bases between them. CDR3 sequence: CASSPKRVSYEQYF. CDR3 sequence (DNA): TGTGCCAGCAGTCCAAAGCGGGTATCCTACGAGCAGTACTTC.